The next 13 T cell receptor beta chains were all read from a single sample in a study of T cells in Graves' hyperthyroidism and ophthalmopathy. From RNA transcripts, TCR beta CDR3 regions were amplified. RT-PCR in the first round (using the HTBI primer set) targeted the TCR CDR3. TCRdb re-called the multiplex PCR reads through MiXCR, storing one row per CDR3 protein. The table includes around 250,000 distinct CDR3 sequences, more than 14% detected once. Input material: blood. The receptors shown here come from a woman in her thirties or forties with Graves' hyperthyroidism that later progressed to Graves' ophthalmopathy.

Many counts were recorded for this clonotype. The chain carries TRBV19 and TRBJ1-1, with D unclear. Germline CDR1 LNHDA, CDR2 SQIVND (reference sequence). The CDR3 loop spans 13 amino acids. V lost 5 bases to trimming and J lost 7 bases, with 14 bases between them. CDR3 sequence (DNA): TGTGCCAGTAGTTGGGGAGGGAAGAATGAAGCTTTCTTT. Translation: CASSWGGKNEAFF.

This clonotype was detected many times. The chain has TRBV24-1 and TRBJ2-1, with TRBD1 matching over 8 bases. The germline CDR1 and CDR2 sequences are KGHDR and SFDVKD. V shed 7 bases, J shed 1 base, and the junction held 5 bases outside the gene matches. There are 15 residues in the CDR3. In nucleotides, the CDR3 is TGTGCCACCAGAGGACAGGGAAAATCCTACAATGAGCAGTTCTTC. It codes for CATRGQGKSYNEQFF.

The chain uses TRBV4-1 and TRBJ2-2; no reliable D call. Germline V CDR1 and CDR2: MGHRA, YSYEKL. V lost 3 bases and J 6 bases, leaving 8 bases between the germline ends. The CDR3 has 13 residues. The CDR3 loop reads CASSHINSGELFF. For the CDR3, the DNA is TGCGCCAGCAGCCATATCAACTCCGGGGAGCTGTTTTTT.

Ten or more counts support this clonotype. The chain uses TRBV10-3 and TRBJ2-3, with D tentatively TRBD1 or TRBD2 (5 bases each). V was shortened by 6 bases and J by 0 bases, with 16 bases between the two germline ends. CDR3 size: 16 residues. Germline loops: CDR1 ENHRY, CDR2 SYGVKD. For the CDR3, the DNA is TGTGCCATCAGCCGACTACAGGATCTTAGCACAGATACGCAGTATTTT. Its protein is CAISRLQDLSTDTQYF.

This clonotype was counted many times. The CDR3 reads CASSPAHWGSSYNEQFF. The CDR3 coding sequence is TGTGCCAGCAGCCCTGCCCACTGGGGGAGCTCCTACAATGAGCAGTTCTTC. The rearrangement links TRBV3-1 to TRBJ2-1; either TRBD1 or TRBD2 may fit D (5 bases each). Trimming pared 4 bases from V and 0 bases from J, leaving 16 bases between. The germline V gene has CDR1 LGHDT and CDR2 YNNKEL (reference sequence). This CDR3 comprises 17 residues.

In its sample, this clonotype was seen many times. The rearrangement links TRBV29-1 to TRBJ2-1; 10 positions agree with TRBD1. Germline CDR1 and CDR2: SQVTM and ANQGSEA. The CDR3 has 14 residues. The ends lost 7 bases at V and 0 bases at J; junction bases unmatched: 3. The CDR3 spells CSAGTGDSYNEQFF. For the CDR3, the DNA is TGCAGCGCCGGGACAGGGGACTCCTACAATGAGCAGTTCTTC.

This clonotype has a count of ten or more. The chain carries TRBV28 and TRBJ2-1; the D gene is possibly TRBD2 (6 bases). The CDR3 has 14 amino acids. CDR1 is MDHEN, CDR2 SYDVKM, per germline. V shed 5 bases and J shed 7 bases, with 15 bases lying between them. CDR3 nucleotide sequence: TGTGCCAGCAGTCCTCGGGGGAACCTAAATGAGCAGTTCTTC. This translates into CASSPRGNLNEQFF.

In its sample, this clonotype was seen many times. This sequence joins TRBV3-1 and TRBJ2-5; D is undetermined. V dropped 4 bases and J dropped 8 bases, with 14 bases sitting between them. CDR1 LGHDT and CDR2 YNNKEL come from the germline V gene (reference sequence). The CDR3 is 13 residues long. CDR3 DNA sequence: TGTGCCAGCAGCCTAATTCCCGCGGAAACCCAGTACTTC. It codes for CASSLIPAETQYF.

There are many counts of this clonotype. V is TRBV19 and J is TRBJ2-7, with a possible D match to TRBD2 (5 bases). The CDR3 runs 13 residues. Trimming stripped 4 bases from V and 2 bases from J, with 9 bases between. The germline gives CDR1 LNHDA, CDR2 SQIVND (reference sequence). The CDR3 is CASSKDGTYEQYF. The CDR3 DNA reads TGTGCCAGTAGTAAGGACGGGACCTACGAGCAGTACTTC.

The table lists this clonotype with many counts. V and J are TRBV12-3 or TRBV12-4 and TRBJ1-2; D is undetermined. The CDR3 runs 16 residues. V was pared by 1 base and J by 4 bases, with 16 bases between. In nucleotides, the CDR3 is TGTGCCAGCAGTTTAGATTACGGTATGGTAGGCTATGGCTACACCTTC. Translation: CASSLDYGMVGYGYTF.

This clonotype was seen at least ten times. V gene TRBV27 combines with J gene TRBJ2-1, with TRBD2 matching 9 bases. Trimming took 2 bases from V and 7 from J; bases not matched to a gene: 6. There are 15 residues in the CDR3. Germline V gene sequence: CDR1 MNHEY, CDR2 SMNVEV (reference sequence). The CDR3 sequence: CASSLVGLALNEQFF. The DNA of the CDR3 is TGTGCCAGCAGTTTAGTCGGACTAGCGCTGAATGAGCAGTTCTTC.

This clonotype was detected ten times or more. The rearrangement uses TRBV28 and TRBJ1-1; D is perhaps TRBD1 (6 bases). This CDR3 is built from 15 residues. Trimming cost V 7 bases and J 2 bases, with 17 bases left between them. Germline V gene data show CDR1 as MDHEN and CDR2 as SYDVKM. The CDR3, as DNA: TGTGCCAGCACCCCTTGGGGGGCACTAAACACTGAAGCTTTCTTT. It codes for CASTPWGALNTEAFF.

The V and J genes are TRBV13 and TRBJ2-6; D remains ambiguous. The V and J ends lost 4 bases and 0 bases respectively, with 7 bases between them. The CDR3 runs 15 residues. The germline gives CDR1 PRHDT, CDR2 FYEKMQ (reference sequence). The CDR3 loop reads CASSYRSSGANVLTF. The CDR3, as DNA: TGTGCCAGCAGCTATAGAAGCTCTGGGGCCAACGTCCTGACTTTC.